These 12 T cell receptor beta chains were all obtained from the same sample, sequenced in a study of cytomegalovirus exposure and HLA in healthy donors. Primers for the PCR totalled 60 Vbeta and 13 Jbeta. Assay used: immunoSEQ multiplex PCR; TCRdb lists only in-frame clones, some missing. The sample holds some 120,000 clones; approximately 70% are singletons and the top ten take just under 9.5%. The specimen sequenced was PBMCs. The source of these receptors is a woman in her 40s in good health and CMV-seropositive.

As for this clone: A junction end diverges from the germline sequence, so it may reflect a read error. V gene TRBV6-5 combines with J gene TRBJ2-1; TRBD1 matches at 9 bases. Germline loops: CDR1 MNHEY, CDR2 SVGAGI. The CDR3 runs 12 residues. The DNA of the CDR3 is TGTGCCAGCAGTCCCCCTACAGGGGGCTCGATCTTC. It is translated as CASSPPTGGSIF.

The rearrangement uses TRBV5-1 and TRBJ2-3, with D possibly matching TRBD2 (6 bases). Trimming removed 4 bases at V and 3 bases at J, with 21 bases between. The CDR3 consists of 17 residues. Germline V gene sequence: CDR1 SGHRS, CDR2 YFSETQ. In DNA, the CDR3 is TGCGCCAGCAGCGCGAGGCTGGGGGGAATCGGAACAGATACGCAGTATTTT. Translating it yields CASSARLGGIGTDTQYF.

V usage is TRBV13 and J usage is TRBJ2-7; TRBD2 matches 7 bases. CDR3 size: 15 residues. V lost 6 bases and J lost 0; bases outside the gene matches: 8. Germline V gives CDR1 PRHDT, CDR2 FYEKMQ (reference sequence). In DNA, the CDR3 is TGTGCCAGCAGTTCCCTGGGGAGGGCCTCCTACGAGCAGTACTTC. This sequence encodes CASSSLGRASYEQYF.

V and J are TRBV28 and TRBJ2-5; 7 bases are shared with TRBD1. The J segment lost 1 base and the V segment lost 2 bases, leaving 4 bases of the junction unmatched. Germline CDR1 and CDR2: MDHEN and SYDVKM. There are 15 residues in the CDR3. For the CDR3, the DNA is TGTGCCAGCAGTTTAACGGGACAGATCCAAGAGACCCAGTACTTC. It codes for CASSLTGQIQETQYF.

Only one count was recorded for this clone. The chain is built from TRBV6-1 and TRBJ1-5; D perhaps matches TRBD1 (6 bases). The V end was cut by 11 bases, the J end by 6 bases, with 20 bases between. The CDR3 runs to 14 residues. Germline CDR1 is MNHNS and CDR2 is SASEGT. CDR3 coding DNA: TGTGCCCCCGAGAGGGGGAGCGGCAGTCAGCCCCAGCATTTT. Amino acid sequence: CAPERGSGSQPQHF.

The table lists this clone with a few counts. The chain combines TRBV6-6 with TRBJ2-1; 10 nucleotides align to TRBD2. Germline-derived CDR1 and CDR2 are MNHNY and SVGAGI (reference sequence). Trimming cost V 2 bases and J 4 bases; bases outside gene matches: 5. CDR3 length: 16 amino acids. The CDR3 nucleotides read TGTGCCAGCAGTTACATCCTAGCGGGAGATTACAATGAGCAGTTCTTC. This translates into CASSYILAGDYNEQFF.

V gene TRBV4-1 combines with J gene TRBJ2-1, with 13 bases identical to TRBD2. Germline V CDR1 and CDR2: MGHRA, YSYEKL. The CDR3 has 16 residues. V lost 2 bases, J lost 9 bases, and 7 bases stayed unmatched. The CDR3 nucleotides are TGCGCCAGCAGCCAATCCGGGACTAGCGGGACTGCTGAGCAGTTCTTC. This translates into CASSQSGTSGTAEQFF.

The gene calls are TRBV19 and TRBJ2-7; maybe TRBD1 (6 bases). V was pared by 5 bases and J by 4 bases, with 12 bases between. This CDR3 has 13 amino acids. Germline lookup yields CDR1 LNHDA and CDR2 SQIVND (reference sequence). Written as DNA, the CDR3 is TGTGCCAGTAGTCCCGCCACAGGGTACGAGCAGTACTTC. Translation: CASSPATGYEQYF. The full variable domain, with the rest looked up from reference TRBV19 and TRBJ2-7, is DGGITQSPKYLFRKEGQNVTLSCEQNLNHDAMYWYRQDPGQGLRLIYYSQIVNDFQKGDIAEGYSVSREKKESFPLTVTSAQKNPTAFYLCASSPATGYEQYFGPGTRLTVT.

The chain carries TRBV28 and TRBJ1-1; 9 nucleotides agree with TRBD1. Germline-derived CDR1 and CDR2 are MDHEN and SYDVKM. The trim removed 7 bases at V and 4 bases at J, leaving 10 bases unmatched. The CDR3 contains 15 residues. The CDR3 reads CASTPGQGRGTEAFF. CDR3 DNA: TGTGCCAGCACTCCGGGACAGGGCCGGGGCACTGAAGCTTTCTTT.

The rearrangement uses TRBV5-1 and TRBJ2-1; 9 bases are shared with TRBD2. CDR1 and CDR2 (germline): SGHRS, YFSETQ. This CDR3 region has 20 residues. The junction had 13 bases not matched to a gene; V was cut back by 0 bases and J by 0 bases. CDR3 loop: CASSLVVLAGRWGSYNEQFF. The CDR3 nucleotides are TGCGCCAGCAGCTTGGTGGTTCTAGCGGGAAGGTGGGGCTCCTACAATGAGCAGTTCTTC.

The chain has TRBV11-2 and TRBJ2-2; a possible D gene is TRBD1 (5 bases). The CDR3 runs 14 residues. V gave up 1 base and J gave up 5 bases, with 8 bases separating them. Per germline, CDR1 SGHAT and CDR2 FQNNGV. The CDR3 protein is CASSLAPGTGELFF. DNA of the CDR3: TGTGCCAGCAGCTTAGCTCCAGGGACCGGGGAGCTGTTTTTT.

The J gene is TRBJ2-5, the V gene TRBV28; perhaps TRBD1 as D (5 bases). The CDR3 is 13 amino acids. Germline loops: CDR1 MDHEN, CDR2 SYDVKM. Trimming took off 5 bases at V and 7 bases at J, with 14 bases between the two ends. This CDR3 reads CASSQGWAGTQYF. CDR3 DNA: TGTGCCAGCAGTCAGGGTTGGGCTGGGACCCAGTACTTC.